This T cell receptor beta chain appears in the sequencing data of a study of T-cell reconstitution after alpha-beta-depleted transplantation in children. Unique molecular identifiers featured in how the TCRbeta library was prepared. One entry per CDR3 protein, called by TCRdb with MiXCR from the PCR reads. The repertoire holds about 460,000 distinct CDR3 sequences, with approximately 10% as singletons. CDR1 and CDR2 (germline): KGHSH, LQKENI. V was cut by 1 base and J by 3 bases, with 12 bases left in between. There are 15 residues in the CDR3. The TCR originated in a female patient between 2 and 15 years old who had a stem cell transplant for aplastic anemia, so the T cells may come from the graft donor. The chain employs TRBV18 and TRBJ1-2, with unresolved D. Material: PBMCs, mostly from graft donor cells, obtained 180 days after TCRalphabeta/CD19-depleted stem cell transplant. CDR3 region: CASSPLIDNDYGYTF. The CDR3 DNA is TGTGCCAGCTCACCACTCATCGACAACGACTATGGCTACACCTTC.